This entry features one T cell receptor (beta chain) sequence. This receptor's antigen is unknown. Base qualities were left out, and no much larger clone turns up one base away. This sample is drawn from a study of cytomegalovirus exposure and HLA in healthy donors (dated by TCRdb to the late 2010s). With regard to the full study: An earlier analysis of some 620 of the donors reported over 250 Gb of sequence data and 95 million to 120 million unique TCR beta sequences obtained from some 200 million T cells. An early release covering some 640 HLA-typed donors comprised about 320 gigabases of sequencing data and approximately 85 million unique TCR sequences. Among the roughly 400 genotyped donors, approximately 76% belonged to the genetic ancestry cluster associated with self-reported Caucasian donors. The aim of the study was to test whether cataloging public T cell receptors could identify signatures of past pathogen exposure. The T cell repertoires of 666 subjects were profiled by immunosequencing and related to cytomegalovirus serostatus. Along with the roughly 610-subject first cohort, a separate validation cohort of over a hundred different subjects was used. The study combined high-throughput TCR immunosequencing, statistical association of individual TCRs with disease status, and machine learning to predict cytomegalovirus infection status. A later analysis re-analyzed previously published TCR beta repertoires from 650 to 800 donors and added high-resolution HLA genotyping to study TCR occurrence patterns. In the later analysis, no new phenotypic data were used to find candidate immune exposures; instead, reliance was placed on TCR beta sequences and their occurrence across donors. An earlier analysis of some 500 of the donors applied high-throughput TCR beta sequencing to assess whether each TCR beta V gene segment acted as functional or pseudogenic. Donor age, sex, ethnicity and CMV serostatus were compiled together with the repertoire data. A later genetic analysis took genome-wide SNP genotypes for about 65% of the roughly 670 donors and used that subset as a discovery cohort. All discovery cohort repertoires had been generated on a single sequencing platform. Class I and class II HLA loci were covered by the typing at four-digit resolution. The number of donors typed differed by locus, with roughly 629-640 for A, B, C, DRB1 and DQB1, around 500 for DQA1, 600 to 610 for DPA1, and some 440 for DPB1. Five DR-DQ haplotypes were treated as single units for association and clustering because of strong linkage in the cohort. Among around 400 genotyped donors of the cohort, an average of about 240,000 unique TCR beta nucleotide sequences was sequenced per donor, of which 15% to 20% were non-productive.

V is cut by 5 bases and J by 4 bases, and the space between the germline ends is 5 bases. The germline V gene (reference sequence) gives CDR1 as MNHNY and CDR2 as SVGAGI. The CDR3 covers 11 residues, taking in both the cysteine and the phenylalanine. Only CDR3 DNA is held: 33 bases, read in frame from base 1. General study outcomes and caveats: The study gave a list of about 150 TCR beta chains associated with cytomegalovirus. Assigning TCR associations to individual alleles was difficult when HLA alleles, especially DR and DQ, strongly co-occurred. In a later analysis, HLA-associated TCR beta chains were found to be more clonally expanded and to have lower generation probabilities than equally common non-associated chains. According to a later genetic analysis, donors in an Asian-associated ancestry cluster had fewer N-insertions in productive TCRs than the approximately 710-donor mean. Cytomegalovirus status was reported to be diagnosed by the classifier with high specificity and sensitivity in both the original and validation cohorts. A cluster of highly shared sequence variants was judged likely to be a technical artifact of the sequencing pipeline. According to a later analysis, TCR association rates differed among HLA loci, with DRB1 alleles showing the most associated TCRs and HLA-C alleles showing the fewest. The cohort was sequenced for TCR beta chains only, and without alpha or paired-chain data the features that could be detected were limited. At a false discovery rate of 0.05, a later analysis linked 15,000 to 20,000 TCR beta sequences to specific HLA alleles. A further reported finding was that TCR beta sequences accurately predicted the HLA-A and HLA-B alleles for most subjects in the first cohort. Some IMGT-functional V segments, including TRBV6-2 and TRBV6-3, could not be distinguished by the 87-base-pair reads and were therefore excluded. In an earlier analysis of fewer than 750 of the donors, most TCR beta V segments were observed in productive rearrangements about 87% or about 30% of the time, broadly matching IMGT annotations. A later genetic analysis associated a missense DCLRE1C variant with V-gene and J-gene trimming of TCR beta chains, and an independent cohort replicated the association. While some public TCRs were present in many individuals, most TCR sequences turned up only very rarely across donors. According to the authors, the approach could potentially be generalized to other disease states and immunological phenotypes. HLA typing was unavailable for some donors at each locus, so association tests used only the typed subset. A few of the identified cytomegalovirus-associated TCR beta chains were confirmed in vitro to be specific for cytomegalovirus antigens. Correlated functional status among segregating V segments might reflect linkage disequilibrium, but an unknown experimental factor could not be ruled out. According to a later analysis, most CMV-associated TCR beta chains appeared to be HLA-restricted, and the HLA associations seemed to be driven largely by CMV exposure. Immune exposure information for the cohort was limited to CMV serostatus. The earlier analysis of 587 of the donors excluded some 15 rarely observed V segments, including chromosome 9 orphons, because counts were too low. Roughly uniform sequencing depth across donors was assumed in presence/absence analyses, although this assumption may not hold. In a later analysis, several top co-occurrence clusters were reported to appear linked to parvovirus B19, influenza, CMV and Epstein-Barr virus.

In total, approximately 690 healthy bone marrow donors made up the cohort. At the time of sampling, all cohort members were nominally healthy, though unrecorded immune exposures were likely present. Of the roughly 670 cohort members, around 310 had a positive CMV serostatus and about 350 had a negative one, while no CMV serostatus was recorded for the donor. Every donor gave a peripheral blood sample, and the peripheral blood mononuclear cells from that sample were used for TCR beta sequencing. The Qiagen DNeasy Blood Extraction Kit was used to extract genomic DNA from the blood cell samples. The library was obtained by the immunoSEQ multiplex PCR assay. The multiplex PCR relied on a mix of 60 forward primers for TCR Vbeta segments and 13 reverse primers for TCR Jbeta segments. The CDR3 region of rearranged TCR beta genes was amplified from genomic DNA by a multiplex PCR assay. The amplified TCR beta libraries were sequenced on the Illumina HiSeq System as 87-base-pair reads. In the authors' own workflow: In a later analysis, some 80 million unique TCR beta chains were counted across the roughly 700 repertoires, and around 10 million of these chains were shared by at least two donors. A nearest-neighbor algorithm error-corrected the raw reads and collapsed the reads into unique sequences, merging closely related sequences to remove PCR and sequencing errors. Alignment of CDR3 sequences to IMGT reference sequences was used to assign V, D and J gene segments. Each retained sequence needed at least a six-nucleotide match to both a V gene segment and a J gene segment. A rearrangement counted as productive if the CDR3 had no stop codons and remained in frame with V and J, and every other rearrangement counted as non-productive. Following IMGT convention, CDR3 was defined as the stretch from the second conserved V-encoded cysteine up to the conserved J-encoded phenylalanine. Sequences without an unambiguous match to a single V gene segment were excluded from the earlier analysis of 500 to 700 of the donors. In an earlier analysis of 587 of the donors, V segments were called functional above 56.7% productive rearrangements and were called segregating when the between-donor standard deviation exceeded 5%. To diagnose cytomegalovirus status from the catalog of TCR beta chain sequences, a statistical classification framework was built. In a later analysis, TCR nucleotide sequences were compared against IMGT/GENE-DB human TR gene sequences so that V and J genes could be assigned. A later analysis assigned CDR3 sequences and most-parsimonious VDJ recombination scenarios with the TCRdist pipeline. In a later analysis, every TCR beta chain was defined by the combination of its CDR3 amino acid sequence and its V-gene family, and reads without a unique V-gene family were dropped. As a way to deal with suspected cross-contamination and a sequencing artifact, a later analysis dropped 450 to 600 nucleotide sequences that were highly shared and had low generation probability. In a later analysis, a clonal expansion index was calculated for each public chain from normalized within-repertoire ranks of inferred template counts. In a later analysis, generation probabilities were computed using a VDJ recombination model fitted to out-of-frame rearrangements, and the results were checked against IGoR. A later analysis scored TCR-TCR, TCR-HLA and TCR-CMV co-occurrence with hypergeometric tests, applying a repertoire-size bias correction to TCR pairs. In a later analysis, false discovery rates were estimated by permuting HLA or CMV assignments 20 times. In a later analysis, co-occurring TCRs were grouped using DBSCAN, with TCRdist sequence similarity added in when clustering inside HLA-allele-positive subsets. Repertoires with fewer than 30,000 or more than 120,000 public chains, plus five repertoires with anomalous nucleotide sharing, were excluded from co-occurrence clustering. TCRdb re-hosts the immuneACCESS table, in-frame sequences only. Its copies lack some clones; in the studies checked, an unresolved V gene accounts for under half of them, and the cause for the rest is not known. V, J and clone size reflect that table, while D and trimming were determined from the DNA. The sample yields some 90,000 clones; approximately 77% were counted once. Clones ranked in the top ten supply 10% of the sample.

This clonotype was sampled from a human donor in good health. Rearrangement joined TRBV6-6 to TRBJ1-1; confidence is insufficient to name the D gene. Sequences were obtained from PBMCs. Here is the DNA: TGTGCCAGCAGTACATTCACTGAAGCTTTCTTT. The translation is CASSTFTEAFF.